Each of the 20 T cell receptor beta chains below was sequenced from the same sample in a study of blood T cell repertoires in COVID-19 (TCRdb year 2020). Libraries were made using the immunoSEQ multiplex PCR assay. TCRdb retrieved this table from immuneACCESS and kept in-frame rearrangements only. Not all clones are present; in checked studies, unresolved V genes account for under half, and no reason is known for the remainder. For this sample there are about 520,000 clones; 80% to 90% appear just once. The ten biggest clones cover roughly 3.2% of the sample. The source material was peripheral blood. These receptors were collected from a human donor in a cohort sampled during active COVID-19.

This clone was picked up a small number of times. This rearrangement joins TRBV5-1 to TRBJ1-2; 7 nucleotides agree with TRBD1. The CDR3 covers 17 residues. V was pared by 3 bases and J by 0 bases, with 11 bases of the junction left unmatched. In germline, CDR1 is SGHRS, CDR2 YFSETQ. CDR3 DNA: TGCGCCAGCAGCTCCGGACAGGAGAATATACCTAACTATGGCTACACCTTC. Encoded protein: CASSSGQENIPNYGYTF.

The chain couples TRBV6-5 to TRBJ1-5; possibly TRBD1 for D (5 bases). The germline CDR1 and CDR2 sequences are MNHEY and SVGAGI. Trimming removed 2 bases from V and 5 bases from J, with 10 bases in between. The CDR3 length is 14 residues. The CDR3 loop reads CASSYLAGHQPQHF. The CDR3 DNA follows: TGTGCCAGCAGTTACCTGGCAGGGCATCAGCCCCAGCATTTT.

V is TRBV3-1 (or the pseudogene TRBV3-2) and J is TRBJ1-2, with D possibly being TRBD1 (6 bases). V gave up 5 bases and J gave up 5 bases, with 12 bases separating them. CDR1 LGHDT and CDR2 YNNKEL come from the germline V gene (reference sequence). The CDR3 spans 13 residues. The CDR3 spells CASSFTTGYGYTF. The DNA of the CDR3 is TGTGCCAGCAGCTTCACGACAGGATATGGCTACACCTTC.

A remark on this clone: Other nucleotide sequences from this sample produce the same CDR3. V usage is TRBV5-1 and J usage is TRBJ1-2; maybe TRBD1 (5 bases). CDR1 is SGHRS and CDR2 is YFSETQ in the germline V gene. Trimming took off 0 bases at V and 4 bases at J, with 10 bases between the two ends. CDR3 length: 14 amino acids. This CDR3 reads CASSLEGVGYGYTF. The CDR3 nucleotides are TGCGCCAGCAGCTTGGAAGGGGTAGGCTATGGCTACACCTTC. The full variable domain, rest sourced from reference TRBV5-1 and TRBJ1-2, is KAGVTQTPRYLIKTRGQQVTLSCSPISGHRSVSWYQQTPGQGLQFLFEYFSETQRNKGNFPGRFSGRQFSNSRSEMNVSTLELGDSALYLCASSLEGVGYGYTFGSGTRLTVV.

This clone was counted between two and nine times. The rearrangement uses TRBV5-4 and TRBJ2-7, with 14 bases that match TRBD2. With V trimmed by 3 bases and J by 6 bases, 5 bases remained unmatched. Germline CDR1 is SGHNT and CDR2 is YYREEE (reference sequence). The CDR3 loop spans 15 amino acids. This CDR3 is CASSSGLAGVIEQYF. The CDR3 nucleotides are TGTGCCAGCAGCTCGGGACTAGCGGGAGTGATCGAGCAGTACTTC. The complete variable domain, with remaining parts taken from reference TRBV5-4 and TRBJ2-7, reads ETGVTQSPTHLIKTRGQQVTLRCSSQSGHNTVSWYQQALGQGPQFIFQYYREEENGRGNFPPRFSGLQFPNYSSELNVNALELDDSALYLCASSSGLAGVIEQYFGPGTRLTVT.

This clone was recorded only once. The chain has TRBV7-3 and TRBJ2-1, with 12 nucleotides matching TRBD2. The CDR3 covers 16 residues. The germline gives CDR1 SGHTA, CDR2 FQGTGA. The V and J ends lost 5 bases and 4 bases, in that order; junction bases with no gene match: 6. This CDR3 is CASSPGLAGTYNEQFF. In DNA, the CDR3 is TGTGCCAGCAGCCCCGGACTAGCGGGAACATACAATGAGCAGTTCTTC.

The chain joins TRBV5-1 to TRBJ2-7, with 7 bases fitting TRBD1. Germline V gene sequence: CDR1 SGHRS, CDR2 YFSETQ. V shed 3 bases and J 4 bases; nucleotides not matched to a gene: 7. This CDR3 contains 14 residues. DNA of the CDR3: TGCGCCAGCAGCTCGGGGACAGTTGGGTACGAGCAGTACTTC. Residues: CASSSGTVGYEQYF.

This clone was observed once. The rearrangement uses TRBV24-1 and TRBJ2-7; D perhaps matches TRBD1 (5 bases). The CDR3 is made up of 13 amino acids. V lost 4 bases and J lost 7, with 13 bases in between. The germline V gene has CDR1 KGHDR and CDR2 SFDVKD. The CDR3 protein is CATSETDRREQYF. CDR3 nucleotide sequence: TGTGCCACCAGTGAGACCGACAGACGGGAGCAGTACTTC.

The chain's CDR3 is CASSDDRVSEAFF. The DNA of the CDR3 is TGTGCCAGCAGTGATGACAGGGTATCCGAAGCTTTCTTT. This chain joins TRBV6-1 and TRBJ1-1, with 7 bases that match TRBD1. Unmatched junction bases numbered 6, after V lost 3 bases and J lost 8 bases. The CDR3 loop spans 13 amino acids. The germline V gene encodes CDR1 MNHNS and CDR2 SASEGT.

Concerning this clone: Other DNA sequences in this sample translate to the same CDR3. The rearrangement links TRBV18 to TRBJ2-2; 8 positions match TRBD1. Germline V gives CDR1 KGHSH, CDR2 LQKENI. CDR3 length: 15 residues. Trimming removed 2 bases from V and 4 bases from J; junction bases left unmatched: 3. The CDR3 DNA reads as TGTGCCAGCTCACCAGGGACAGGTAGCACCGGGGAGCTGTTTTTT. This gives the protein CASSPGTGSTGELFF.

The chain employs TRBV30 and TRBJ2-3; weak D call: TRBD2 (5 bases). Between the trimmed V and J ends, which lost 4 bases and 1 base, there was a span of 12 bases. The CDR3 runs 14 residues. Per germline, CDR1 GTSNPN and CDR2 SVGIG (reference sequence). This CDR3 is CAWNRGVRTDTQYF. CDR3 sequence (DNA): TGTGCCTGGAATCGGGGTGTCCGCACAGATACGCAGTATTTT.

V usage is TRBV9 and J usage is TRBJ1-2; a weak D match, TRBD1 (6 bases). Germline CDR1 and CDR2: SGDLS and YYNGEE. The CDR3 sequence is 15 residues long. The V end was cut by 0 bases, the J end by 2 bases, with 11 bases between. The CDR3 protein is CASSVAGGANYGYTF. Written as DNA, the CDR3 is TGTGCCAGCAGCGTAGCCGGGGGGGCGAACTATGGCTACACCTTC.

This clone was counted a single time. The chain links TRBV9 to TRBJ2-1; 8 bases map to TRBD2. Germline V CDR1 and CDR2: SGDLS, YYNGEE. V gave up 0 bases and J gave up 7 bases; unmatched junction bases: 12. The CDR3 is made up of 17 amino acids. The CDR3 DNA reads TGTGCCAGCAGCGTAGCGGGAGGGCCCGTGGTTCGGAATGAGCAGTTCTTC. It specifies CASSVAGGPVVRNEQFF. The complete variable domain, with remaining parts taken from reference TRBV9 and TRBJ2-1, reads DSGVTQTPKHLITATGQRVTLRCSPRSGDLSVYWYQQSLDQGLQFLIQYYNGEERAKGNILERFSAQQFPDLHSELNLSSLELGDSALYFCASSVAGGPVVRNEQFFGPGTRLTVL.

This clone was observed a handful of times. Other DNA sequences in the sample encode the same CDR3. The chain recombines TRBV9 with TRBJ1-1; no firm D call. The germline gives CDR1 SGDLS, CDR2 YYNGEE. The CDR3 consists of 14 residues. Trimming removed 3 bases from V and 2 bases from J, with 11 bases in between. CDR3 coding DNA: TGTGCCAGCAGCGCTCGGGGATTAAACACTGAAGCTTTCTTT. Translating gives CASSARGLNTEAFF.

The rearrangement links TRBV7-8 to TRBJ1-2; D ambiguous. CDR3 length: 14 residues. V lost 4 bases and J 1 base, leaving 10 bases between the germline ends. Germline V lookup: CDR1 SGHVS, CDR2 FQNEAQ. CDR3 region: CASSSRSGNYGYTF. The DNA of the CDR3 is TGTGCCAGCAGCTCCCGGAGTGGTAACTATGGCTACACCTTC.

This chain connects TRBV28 to TRBJ2-7, with TRBD2 matching 9 bases. The germline CDR1 and CDR2 sequences are MDHEN and SYDVKM. The CDR3 loop spans 15 amino acids. The ends lost 6 bases at V and 2 bases at J; junction bases unmatched: 8. Written as DNA, the CDR3 is TGTGCCAGCAGACCCGGACTAGCGTATGCCTACGAGCAGTACTTC. It codes for CASRPGLAYAYEQYF.

The genes are TRBV28 and TRBJ1-1, with TRBD1 matching over 8 bases. In germline, CDR1 is MDHEN, CDR2 SYDVKM. With 7 bases clipped from V and 1 base from J, the junction kept 11 bases outside the gene matches. CDR3 length equals 16 residues. This chain's CDR3 is CASTPPTGTGNTEAFF. Written as DNA, the CDR3 is TGTGCCAGCACCCCCCCTACCGGGACAGGGAACACTGAAGCTTTCTTT.

The gene calls are TRBV5-1 and TRBJ2-4; TRBD1 matches 8 bases. CDR3 size: 14 residues. Germline-derived CDR1 and CDR2 are SGHRS and YFSETQ. V gave up 1 base and J gave up 8 bases; unmatched junction bases: 5. The CDR3 loop reads CASSLRRGQDIQYF. DNA for the CDR3: TGCGCCAGCAGCTTGCGCAGGGGGCAAGACATTCAGTACTTC.

This chain connects TRBV5-1 to TRBJ2-4; the match to TRBD2 covers 8 bases. Germline CDR1 reads SGHRS; CDR2 reads YFSETQ. The CDR3 covers 17 residues. After removal of 4 bases from V and 4 bases from J, the junction contained 13 bases not matched to a gene. CDR3 region: CASSPSSSPSGKNIQYF. DNA of the CDR3: TGCGCCAGCAGCCCCTCCTCTTCCCCTAGCGGGAAAAACATTCAGTACTTC.

The genes are TRBV27 and TRBJ2-7; TRBD2 is a possible D gene (6 bases). CDR3 length: 13 residues. Looked up from germline, CDR1 is MNHEY and CDR2 is SMNVEV (reference sequence). V lost 7 bases and J lost 5, with 15 bases in between. The CDR3 reads CASTRTGVHEQYF. As DNA, the CDR3 is TGTGCCAGCACCCGGACGGGGGTTCACGAGCAGTACTTC.